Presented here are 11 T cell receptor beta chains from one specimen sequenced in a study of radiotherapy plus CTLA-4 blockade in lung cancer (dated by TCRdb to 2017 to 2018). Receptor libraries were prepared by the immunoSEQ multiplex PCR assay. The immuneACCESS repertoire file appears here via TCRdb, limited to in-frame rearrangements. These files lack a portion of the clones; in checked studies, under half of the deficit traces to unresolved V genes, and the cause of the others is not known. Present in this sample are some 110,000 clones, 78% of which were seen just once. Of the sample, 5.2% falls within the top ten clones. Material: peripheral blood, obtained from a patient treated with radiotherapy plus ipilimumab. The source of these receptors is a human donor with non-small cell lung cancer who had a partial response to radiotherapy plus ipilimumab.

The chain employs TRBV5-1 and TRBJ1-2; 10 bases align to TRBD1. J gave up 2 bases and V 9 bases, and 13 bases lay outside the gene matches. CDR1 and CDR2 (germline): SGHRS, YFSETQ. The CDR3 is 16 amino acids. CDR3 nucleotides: TGCGCCACCTCAGACAGGGGGCCGTGGGACAACTATGGCTACACCTTC. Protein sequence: CATSDRGPWDNYGYTF.

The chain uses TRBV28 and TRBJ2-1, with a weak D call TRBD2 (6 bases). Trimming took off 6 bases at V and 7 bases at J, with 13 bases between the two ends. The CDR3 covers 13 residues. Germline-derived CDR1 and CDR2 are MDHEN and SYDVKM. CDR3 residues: CASSDGLRNEQFF. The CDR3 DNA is TGTGCCAGCAGCGACGGACTACGGAATGAGCAGTTCTTC.

The CDR3 DNA is TGTGCCAGCACCAGACAGGGCTCCTACGAGCAGTACGTC. Protein: CASTRQGSYEQYV. The J gene is TRBJ2-7, the V gene TRBV28; 7 bases line up with TRBD1. The V gene end was trimmed by 7 bases and the J gene end by 0 bases; junction bases not matched to a gene: 3. From germline, CDR1 is MDHEN and CDR2 SYDVKM. The CDR3 sequence is 13 residues long.

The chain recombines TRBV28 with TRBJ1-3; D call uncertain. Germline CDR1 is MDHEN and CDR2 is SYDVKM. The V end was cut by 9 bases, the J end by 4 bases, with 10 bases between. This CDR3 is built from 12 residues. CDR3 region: CASRTTGNTIYF. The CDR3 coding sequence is TGTGCCAGTCGAACAACCGGAAACACCATATATTTT.

CDR3 nucleotide sequence: TGTGCCAGCAGTGATAGGTCCCAGGGGAATCAGCCCCAGCATTTT. It is translated as CASSDRSQGNQPQHF. This rearrangement joins TRBV6-1 to TRBJ1-5; maybe TRBD1 (6 bases). V lost 3 bases and J lost 4, with 13 bases in between. The CDR3 is 15 amino acids. CDR1 is MNHNS, CDR2 SASEGT, per germline.

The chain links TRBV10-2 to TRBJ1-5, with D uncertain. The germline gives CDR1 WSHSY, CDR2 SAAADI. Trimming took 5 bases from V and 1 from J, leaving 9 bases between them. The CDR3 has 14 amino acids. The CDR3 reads CASSPDISNQPQHF. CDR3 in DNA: TGCGCCAGCAGTCCCGACATAAGCAATCAGCCCCAGCATTTT.

Written as DNA, the CDR3 is TGCGCCAGCAGCCAAGAGTTCGGGTTAGCTAAGGCAGATACGCAGTATTTT. Protein sequence: CASSQEFGLAKADTQYF. The gene calls are TRBV4-1 and TRBJ2-3; D call uncertain. V shed 0 bases and J shed 4 bases, with 17 bases lying between them. This CDR3 is built from 17 residues. The V gene's germline CDR1 is MGHRA and CDR2 YSYEKL.

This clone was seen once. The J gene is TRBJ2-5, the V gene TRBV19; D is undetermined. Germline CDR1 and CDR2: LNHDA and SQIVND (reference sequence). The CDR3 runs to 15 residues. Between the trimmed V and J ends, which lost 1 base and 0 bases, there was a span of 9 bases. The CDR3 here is CASSIGGLNQETQYF. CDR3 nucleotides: TGTGCCAGTAGTATAGGAGGTCTCAACCAAGAGACCCAGTACTTC.

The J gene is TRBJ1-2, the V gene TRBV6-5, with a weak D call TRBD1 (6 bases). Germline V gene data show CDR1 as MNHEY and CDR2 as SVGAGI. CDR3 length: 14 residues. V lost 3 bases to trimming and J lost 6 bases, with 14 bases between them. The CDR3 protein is CASSYSGQGNGYTF. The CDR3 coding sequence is TGTGCCAGCAGTTATAGCGGGCAGGGGAATGGCTACACCTTC.

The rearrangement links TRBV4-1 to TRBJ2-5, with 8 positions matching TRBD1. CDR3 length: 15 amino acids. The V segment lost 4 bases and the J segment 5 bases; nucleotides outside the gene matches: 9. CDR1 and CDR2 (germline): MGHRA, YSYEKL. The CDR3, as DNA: TGCGCCAGCAGCCGCGAGGCAGGGGGCAGGGAGACCCAGTACTTC. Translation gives CASSREAGGRETQYF.

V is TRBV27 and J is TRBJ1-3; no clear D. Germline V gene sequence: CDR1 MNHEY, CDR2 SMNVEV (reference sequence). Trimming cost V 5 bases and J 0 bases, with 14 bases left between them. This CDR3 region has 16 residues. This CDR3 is CASSPISPSSGNTIYF. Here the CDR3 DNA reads TGTGCCAGCAGTCCAATATCACCGAGCTCTGGAAACACCATATATTTT.